These 27 T cell receptor beta chains came from one sample sequenced in a study of blood T cell repertoires in COVID-19. Assay: immunoSEQ multiplex PCR; the TCRdb copy retains only in-frame clones and omits some. The sample shows 280,000 or so clones, 85% of them seen only once. The specimen sequenced was peripheral blood. Receptors were obtained from a human donor in a cohort sampled during active COVID-19.

The chain recombines TRBV28 with TRBJ2-6; D gene ambiguous. Trimming pared 8 bases from V and 0 bases from J, leaving 11 bases between. CDR1 is MDHEN and CDR2 is SYDVKM in the germline V gene. This CDR3 is built from 15 residues. The CDR3 is CASATTASGANVLTF. The CDR3 DNA follows: TGTGCCAGCGCCACCACAGCCTCTGGGGCCAACGTCCTGACTTTC.

The genes are TRBV18 and TRBJ2-2; no clear D gene. The V end lost 2 bases, the J end lost 6 bases, and 16 bases lay between the germline ends. Germline values: CDR1 KGHSH, CDR2 LQKENI. The CDR3 runs to 16 residues. CDR3 in DNA: TGTGCCAGCTCACCAGAACAAGGCACACGGGCCGGGGAGCTGTTTTTT. This sequence encodes CASSPEQGTRAGELFF.

This rearrangement joins TRBV28 to TRBJ1-1; D remains ambiguous. V lost 7 bases, J lost 8 bases, and 14 bases lay in between. The CDR3 runs 12 residues. Germline values: CDR1 MDHEN, CDR2 SYDVKM. The CDR3 coding sequence is TGTGCCAGCACTCTGGGCCGCCGAGAAGCTTTCTTT. It codes for CASTLGRREAFF. The full variable domain, with the rest looked up from reference TRBV28 and TRBJ1-1, is DVKVTQSSRYLVKRTGEKVFLECVQDMDHENMFWYRQDPGLGLRLIYFSYDVKMKEKGDIPEGYSVSREKKERFSLILESASTNQTSMYLCASTLGRREAFFGQGTRLTVV.

The rearrangement joins TRBV7-9 to TRBJ2-3; weak D call: TRBD2 (5 bases). V was pared by 1 base and J by 0 bases, with 11 bases between. The CDR3 covers 16 residues. Germline V lookup: CDR1 SEHNR, CDR2 FQNEAQ (reference sequence). The CDR3: CASSLGRSGSTDTQYF. The DNA of the CDR3 is TGTGCCAGCAGCTTAGGGCGGAGCGGCAGCACAGATACGCAGTATTTT.

This clone was detected only a few times. V and J are TRBV9 and TRBJ1-6, with D perhaps TRBD1 (5 bases). The CDR3 extends over 15 amino acids. The V gene lost 0 bases and the J gene lost 7 bases, with 11 bases spanning the gap. Germline CDR1 SGDLS, CDR2 YYNGEE. CDR3 loop: CASSVGGEANSPLHF. The CDR3 bases are TGTGCCAGCAGCGTAGGGGGGGAGGCGAATTCACCCCTCCACTTT.

The chain is built from TRBV12-3 or TRBV12-4 and TRBJ2-7, with 8 positions matching TRBD2. V lost 6 bases to trimming and J lost 6 bases; unmatched junction nucleotides: 7. The CDR3 is 13 amino acids. In DNA form, the CDR3 reads TGTGCCAGCAGATTAAGCGGGAGCTTCGAGCAGTACTTC. The encoded protein is CASRLSGSFEQYF.

This clone was observed a single time. This CDR3 reads CAWRRTGGSYGYTF. CDR3 coding DNA: TGTGCCTGGAGACGAACAGGGGGATCGTATGGCTACACCTTC. The V gene is TRBV30, the J gene TRBJ1-2, with 8 bases fitting TRBD1. From germline, CDR1 is GTSNPN and CDR2 SVGIG (reference sequence). V gave up 3 bases and J gave up 5 bases; unmatched junction bases: 8. CDR3 size: 14 residues.

This chain connects TRBV14 to TRBJ1-4; 8 bases fit TRBD1. Per germline, CDR1 SGHDN and CDR2 FVKESK. J gave up 11 bases and V 0 bases, and 11 bases lay outside the gene matches. The length of the CDR3 is 16 residues. This CDR3 reads CASSQEAGTGRRKLFF. Written as DNA, the CDR3 is TGTGCCAGCAGCCAAGAGGCCGGGACAGGAAGGAGGAAACTGTTTTTT.

This rearrangement joins TRBV6-2 or TRBV6-3 to TRBJ2-5, with D perhaps TRBD2 (5 bases). Germline CDR1 is MNHEY and CDR2 is SVGEGT. Trimming took off 5 bases at V and 5 bases at J, with 18 bases between the two ends. This CDR3 is built from 15 residues. The CDR3, as DNA: TGTGCCAGCAGTCGCCACGGGATCCTGGGGGAGACCCAGTACTTC. It translates to CASSRHGILGETQYF.

The chain employs TRBV28 and TRBJ1-5; perhaps TRBD1 as D (5 bases). Germline V gene sequence: CDR1 MDHEN, CDR2 SYDVKM. V was trimmed by 3 bases and J by 2 bases, leaving 17 bases between them. This CDR3 has 17 amino acids. The CDR3 bases are TGTGCCAGCAGTTTCCGAGAGGACATTAAACGCAATCAGCCCCAGCATTTT. Translating gives CASSFREDIKRNQPQHF.

This clone was found once. The chain uses TRBV7-3 and TRBJ2-1, with 7 bases that match TRBD2. Germline V CDR1 and CDR2: SGHTA, FQGTGA. The V and J ends lost 2 bases and 2 bases, in that order; junction bases with no gene match: 3. CDR3 length: 15 amino acids. The CDR3 here is CASSLGGGPYNEQFF. As DNA, the CDR3 is TGTGCCAGCAGCTTAGGGGGAGGGCCCTACAATGAGCAGTTCTTC.

The chain links TRBV27 to TRBJ2-3; TRBD2 matches 9 bases. CDR1 is MNHEY, CDR2 SMNVEV, per germline (reference sequence). The CDR3 consists of 18 residues. J gave up 1 base and V 5 bases, and 13 bases lay outside the gene matches. This CDR3 is CASSPREGLAIGTDTQYF. The DNA of the CDR3 is TGTGCCAGCAGTCCGCGAGAAGGACTAGCGATCGGCACAGATACGCAGTATTTT.

The J gene is TRBJ1-2, the V gene TRBV28; no reliable D call. The CDR3 covers 11 residues. Trimming cost V 10 bases and J 2 bases, with 8 bases left between them. Per the germline V gene, CDR1 is MDHEN and CDR2 is SYDVKM. The CDR3 DNA sequence: TGTGCCACCGGGATCAACTATGGCTACACCTTC. Translating gives CATGINYGYTF.

The rearrangement links TRBV6-5 to TRBJ1-5, with no clear D. The CDR3 consists of 13 residues. V was clipped by 2 bases and J by 5 bases, with 7 bases between them. Germline V CDR1 and CDR2: MNHEY, SVGAGI. CDR3 DNA sequence: TGTGCCAGCAGTTACACACAGCATCAGCCCCAGCATTTT. Its protein product is CASSYTQHQPQHF.

The genes are TRBV6-5 and TRBJ2-3, with 11 bases that match TRBD2. Germline trimming cut 6 bases from V and 8 bases from J; bases unmatched to any gene: 10. CDR1 is MNHEY, CDR2 SVGAGI, per germline. The CDR3 loop spans 15 amino acids. CDR3 sequence: CASSDPGLADTTQYF. The CDR3 nucleotides read TGTGCCAGCAGCGACCCGGGACTAGCGGATACTACGCAGTATTTT.

The rearrangement joins TRBV5-1 to TRBJ2-3; a weak D match, TRBD2 (5 bases). The CDR3 has 14 residues. Trimming pared 2 bases from V and 5 bases from J, leaving 12 bases between. Germline values: CDR1 SGHRS, CDR2 YFSETQ. The CDR3 loop reads CASSLGLSGDTQYF. The CDR3 nucleotides are TGCGCCAGCAGCTTAGGACTGTCTGGAGATACGCAGTATTTT.

The chain carries TRBV3-1 (or the pseudogene TRBV3-2) and TRBJ2-7, with D possibly being TRBD2 (5 bases). Trimming cost V 6 bases and J 4 bases, with 13 bases left between them. From germline, CDR1 is LGHDT and CDR2 YNNKEL (reference sequence). The CDR3 runs to 13 residues. The chain's CDR3 is CASRDSAVYEQYF. For the CDR3, the DNA is TGTGCCAGCAGGGACTCCGCCGTGTACGAGCAGTACTTC.

The genes are TRBV7-8 and TRBJ1-2; 9 bases fit TRBD1. This CDR3 is 15 amino acids long. CDR1 is SGHVS and CDR2 is FQNEAQ in the germline V gene. V dropped 5 bases and J dropped 5; count of bases not matched to a gene: 9. The CDR3 sequence is CASSLERTGVYGYTF. The CDR3 coding sequence is TGTGCCAGCAGCCTAGAAAGGACAGGGGTATATGGCTACACCTTC.

This clone has just a few counts. The chain joins TRBV6-5 to TRBJ2-5, with TRBD2 as a possible D gene (6 bases). This CDR3 is built from 15 residues. Per the germline V gene, CDR1 is MNHEY and CDR2 is SVGAGI. With 0 bases removed from V and 1 base from J, the gap between germline ends came to 9 bases. The CDR3, as DNA: TGTGCCAGCAGTTACTCCACTAGCTTCCAAGAGACCCAGTACTTC. This translates into CASSYSTSFQETQYF.

The chain joins TRBV13 to TRBJ1-2, with 9 bases identical to TRBD1. The CDR3 consists of 14 residues. Germline loops: CDR1 PRHDT, CDR2 FYEKMQ (reference sequence). The V gene end was trimmed by 0 bases and the J gene end by 7 bases; junction bases not matched to a gene: 3. The CDR3 loop reads CASSLGGQGGGYTF. The CDR3 nucleotides are TGTGCCAGCAGCTTAGGGGGACAGGGTGGTGGCTACACCTTC. Combining the CDR3 with reference TRBV13 and TRBJ1-2 gives the whole variable domain AAGVIQSPRHLIKEKRETATLKCYPIPRHDTVYWYQQGPGQDPQFLISFYEKMQSDKGSIPDRFSAQQFSDYHSELNMSSLELGDSALYFCASSLGGQGGGYTFGSGTRLTVV.

The chain is built from TRBV5-1 and TRBJ2-2, with D uncertain. The CDR3 consists of 15 residues. V was trimmed by 0 bases and J by 0 bases, leaving 6 bases between them. The germline CDR1 and CDR2 sequences are SGHRS and YFSETQ. CDR3 in amino acids: CASSLGSTNTGELFF. In DNA form, the CDR3 reads TGCGCCAGCAGCTTGGGTTCCACGAACACCGGGGAGCTGTTTTTT.

V and J are TRBV6-5 and TRBJ2-5; TRBD1 aligns across 8 bases. CDR1 is MNHEY and CDR2 is SVGAGI in the germline V gene. This CDR3 spans 14 amino acids. The V and J ends lost 8 bases and 2 bases, in that order; junction bases with no gene match: 7. CDR3 residues: CASWRDRIQETQYF. The CDR3 DNA is TGTGCCAGCTGGCGGGACAGGATACAAGAGACCCAGTACTTC.

This chain connects TRBV4-3 to TRBJ2-2; D unclear. This CDR3 has 17 residues. Trimming removed 0 bases at V and 6 bases at J, with 17 bases between. Germline-derived CDR1 and CDR2 are LGHNA and YSLEER. The CDR3 bases are TGCGCCAGCAGCCAAGATGTTTTTCGGGTAGTGGCCGGGGAGCTGTTTTTT. Translated, it gives CASSQDVFRVVAGELFF.

This chain joins TRBV19 and TRBJ2-3, with TRBD2 as a possible D gene (5 bases). CDR3 length: 15 amino acids. V lost 0 bases and J 1 base, leaving 8 bases between the germline ends. Germline CDR1 reads LNHDA; CDR2 reads SQIVND (reference sequence). The CDR3 reads CASSIEGARTDTQYF. As DNA, the CDR3 is TGTGCCAGTAGTATAGAGGGAGCCCGCACAGATACGCAGTATTTT.

The genes are TRBV5-1 and TRBJ1-4; 8 nucleotides agree with TRBD1. From germline, CDR1 is SGHRS and CDR2 YFSETQ. CDR3 length: 15 residues. Trimming cost V 3 bases and J 6 bases; bases outside gene matches: 7. In DNA, the CDR3 is TGCGCCAGCAGCTCGGGACAGGTCGGGGATGAAAAACTGTTTTTT. Its translation is CASSSGQVGDEKLFF.

V gene TRBV3-1 (or the pseudogene TRBV3-2) combines with J gene TRBJ2-5, with 9 bases aligning to TRBD1. CDR3 length: 18 residues. Germline trimming cut 5 bases from V and 5 bases from J; bases unmatched to any gene: 18. Germline CDR1 reads LGHDT; CDR2 reads YNNKEL (reference sequence). This CDR3 is CASSFTSSGTGRWETQYF. The CDR3 nucleotides read TGTGCCAGCAGCTTTACGTCGTCCGGGACAGGGCGTTGGGAGACCCAGTACTTC.

This clone appeared a single time. This chain links TRBV4-1 with TRBJ2-1; no clear D. CDR1 is MGHRA, CDR2 YSYEKL, per germline. The germline V and J ends were trimmed by 0 bases and 5 bases, with 5 bases remaining between them. This CDR3 has 13 amino acids. In DNA, the CDR3 is TGCGCCAGCAGCCAAGACCGTCACAATGAGCAGTTCTTC. Encoded protein: CASSQDRHNEQFF.